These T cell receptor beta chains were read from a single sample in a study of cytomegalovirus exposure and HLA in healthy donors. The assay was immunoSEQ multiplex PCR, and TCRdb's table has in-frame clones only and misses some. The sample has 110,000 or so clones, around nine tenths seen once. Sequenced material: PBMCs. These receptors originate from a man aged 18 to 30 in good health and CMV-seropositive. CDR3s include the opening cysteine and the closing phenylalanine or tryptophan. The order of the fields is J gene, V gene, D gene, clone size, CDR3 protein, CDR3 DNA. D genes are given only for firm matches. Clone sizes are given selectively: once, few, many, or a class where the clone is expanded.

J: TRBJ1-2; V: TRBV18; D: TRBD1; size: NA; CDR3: CASSPPTGDYGYTF; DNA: TGTGCCAGCTCACCCCCGACAGGGGACTATGGCTACACCTTC
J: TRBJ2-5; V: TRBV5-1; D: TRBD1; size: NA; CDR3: CASSPQGGETQYF; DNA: TGCGCCAGCAGCCCACAGGGGGGAGAGACCCAGTACTTC
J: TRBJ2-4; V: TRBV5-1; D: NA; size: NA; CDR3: CASSLGQVGDIQYF; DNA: TGCGCCAGCAGCTTGGGACAGGTTGGGGACATTCAGTACTTC
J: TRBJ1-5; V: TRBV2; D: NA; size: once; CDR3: CASRSEVNNQPQHF; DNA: TGTGCCAGCAGATCAGAGGTTAACAATCAGCCCCAGCATTTT
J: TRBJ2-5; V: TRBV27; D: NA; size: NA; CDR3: CASSLRGGGQETQYF; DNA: TGTGCCAGCAGTTTAAGGGGGGGAGGCCAAGAGACCCAGTACTTC
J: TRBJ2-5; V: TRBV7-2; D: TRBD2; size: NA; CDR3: CASQGLAGGPTPQTQYF; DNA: TGTGCCAGTCAAGGACTAGCGGGGGGCCCGACCCCCCAGACCCAGTACTTC
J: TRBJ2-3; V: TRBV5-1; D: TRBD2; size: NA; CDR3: CASSSGTWGGDTQYF; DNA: TGCGCCAGCAGCTCCGGGACTTGGGGGGGAGATACGCAGTATTTT
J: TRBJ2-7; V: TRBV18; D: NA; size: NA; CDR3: CASSPNSLQGGYEQYF; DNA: TGTGCCAGCTCACCAAATTCGTTACAGGGCGGGTACGAGCAGTACTTC